These T cell receptor beta chains were read from a single sample in a study of cytomegalovirus exposure and HLA in healthy donors. Clones were read by immunoSEQ multiplex PCR, and TCRdb kept only the in-frame ones, dropping some. Here the sample spans around 250,000 clones, 80% to 95% being singletons. Source material: PBMCs. These receptors came from a woman under 40 in good health and CMV-seronegative. CDR3s include the opening cysteine and the closing phenylalanine or tryptophan. Each record gives: V gene, clone size, J gene, D gene, CDR3 protein, CDR3 DNA. The D gene is left open where the match is weak. Only some rows state a clone size, as once, few, many or a class for expanded clones.

TRBV5-6	NA	TRBJ2-1	NA	CASSGELGYNEQFF	TGTGCCAGCAGCGGGGAATTAGGTTACAATGAGCAGTTCTTC
TRBV7-9	NA	TRBJ2-2	NA	CASSLVAANTGELFF	TGTGCCAGCAGCTTAGTGGCAGCGAACACCGGGGAGCTGTTTTTT
TRBV28	NA	TRBJ1-1	NA	CASSPLGTEAFF	TGTGCCAGCAGCCCGCTGGGCACTGAAGCTTTCTTT
TRBV5-4	once	TRBJ2-3	NA	CASSLAGNGAFDTQYF	TGTGCCAGCAGCTTGGCCGGCAATGGAGCGTTTGATACGCAGTATTTT
TRBV5-6	NA	TRBJ2-3	TRBD2	CASSLYSGRAVDTQYF	TGTGCCAGCAGCCTCTATAGCGGGAGGGCCGTTGATACGCAGTATTTT
TRBV7-9	NA	TRBJ2-7	TRBD2	CASSPPSAGDNEQYF	TGTGCCAGCAGTCCCCCCTCAGCGGGAGATAACGAGCAGTACTTC
TRBV28	NA	TRBJ1-5	TRBD1	CASSLSRTGGNQPQHF	TGTGCCAGCAGTTTATCTCGGACAGGAGGGAATCAGCCCCAGCATTTT
TRBV21-1	NA	TRBJ2-7	NA	CASSTPGTGDYCEQYF	TGTGCCAGCAGCACTCCCGGGACAGGGGATTATTGCGAGCAGTACTTC
TRBV4-2	NA	TRBJ2-7	TRBD1	CASSQVRDSFYEQYF	TGTGCCAGCAGCCAAGTCCGGGACAGTTTCTACGAGCAGTACTTC
TRBV9	NA	TRBJ2-2	NA	CASSVTGWVTGELFF	TGTGCCAGCAGCGTAACAGGATGGGTCACCGGGGAGCTGTTTTTT
TRBV27	once	TRBJ2-2	NA	CASSLSGPPAGTGELFF	TGTGCCAGCAGTTTATCGGGACCCCCAGCCGGAACCGGGGAGCTGTTTTTT
TRBV5-6	NA	TRBJ1-5	NA	CASSLWARVLDQPQHF	TGTGCCAGCAGCTTGTGGGCCAGGGTTCTCGATCAGCCCCAGCATTTT
TRBV4-3	NA	TRBJ2-7	TRBD2	CASSQTSGASYEQYF	TGCGCCAGCAGCCAAACTAGCGGAGCCTCCTACGAGCAGTACTTC
TRBV7-9	few	TRBJ2-7	NA	CASSFLGDEQYF	TGTGCCAGCAGCTTCCTTGGGGACGAGCAGTACTTC
TRBV4-1	NA	TRBJ1-4	NA	CASSQVGPTVSSPFF	TGCGCCAGCAGCCAAGTGGGTCCCACCGTTAGCAGTCCGTTTTTT
TRBV10-1	NA	TRBJ1-4	NA	CASSVHGWHAPKDPSFFNEKLFF	TGCGCCAGCAGTGTTCATGGTTGGCACGCTCCTAAGGACCCCAGCTTTTTTAATGAAAAACTGTTTTTT
TRBV28	NA	TRBJ2-7	NA	CASSLSPVNYEQYF	TGTGCCAGCAGTTTATCCCCCGTGAACTACGAGCAGTACTTC
TRBV10-3	NA	TRBJ2-7	NA	CAISEGHGPHEQYF	TGTGCCATCAGTGAGGGTCATGGGCCGCACGAGCAGTACTTC
TRBV27	NA	TRBJ2-1	NA	CASSLSLGSYNEQFF	TGTGCCAGCAGTTTATCCCTAGGTTCGTACAATGAGCAGTTCTTC
TRBV28	NA	TRBJ2-6	TRBD1	CASSLTGASSSGANVLTF	TGTGCCAGCAGTTTAACAGGGGCTTCTTCCTCTGGGGCCAACGTCCTGACTTTC
TRBV2	few	TRBJ2-1	NA	CASKDEYNEQFF	TGTGCCAGCAAAGATGAATACAATGAGCAGTTCTTC
TRBV10-2	NA	TRBJ1-5	NA	CASTDTGSGNQPQHF	TGCGCCAGCACCGACACAGGGAGTGGCAATCAGCCCCAGCATTTT
TRBV2	once	TRBJ2-2	TRBD1	CASSPNRGPTGELFF	TGTGCCAGCAGTCCGAACAGGGGGCCCACCGGGGAGCTGTTTTTT
TRBV30	once	TRBJ2-7	TRBD1	CAWRPTGGYEQYF	TGTGCCTGGAGGCCGACAGGGGGCTACGAGCAGTACTTC
TRBV9	NA	TRBJ2-7	NA	CASSVDLGQTYEQYF	TGTGCCAGCAGCGTAGATTTAGGACAGACCTACGAGCAGTACTTC
TRBV28	NA	TRBJ2-2	TRBD2	CASRSGTSWAGELFF	TGTGCCAGCAGGAGCGGGACTAGTTGGGCCGGGGAGCTGTTTTTT
TRBV7-9	NA	TRBJ1-2	NA	CASSRGRGDYGYTF	TGTGCCAGCAGCCGGGGCAGGGGCGACTATGGCTACACCTTC
TRBV29-1	NA	TRBJ2-7	TRBD2	CSVLAGASYEQYF	TGCAGCGTTTTGGCGGGAGCCTCCTACGAGCAGTACTTC
TRBV6-4	many	TRBJ2-7	NA	CASSSRGDGTEQYF	TGTGCCAGCAGTTCTCGCGGGGACGGCACCGAGCAGTACTTC
TRBV11-1	NA	TRBJ2-5	TRBD2	CASSLTLARGPETQYF	TGTGCCAGCAGCTTAACACTAGCGAGAGGGCCCGAGACCCAGTACTTC
TRBV4-3	NA	TRBJ2-7	NA	CASSRNFGSLWYEQYF	TGCGCCAGCAGCCGAAATTTCGGGAGCTTATGGTACGAGCAGTACTTC
TRBV19	once	TRBJ2-5	NA	CASSSRGETQYF	TGTGCCAGTAGTTCACGGGGGGAGACCCAGTACTTC